This T cell receptor (beta chain) was sequenced during a study of OX40 agonist ivuxolimab in advanced cancers. At the level of the study: Patients in the trial were receiving intravenous ivuxolimab every 2 weeks, at doses of 0.01 to 10 mg/kg. Study-wide results and caveats: Among the lowest peripheral clonal expansion occurred in 0.1-3.0 mg/kg partial responders.

Sampling times: baseline, cycle 4 day 1, cycle 7 day 1. Data came from immunoSEQ multiplex PCR; TCRdb stores just in-frame clones and leaves some out. The table shows about 150,000 clones, with approximately 94% occurring only once. Points on this clone: Its antigen is still unknown.

The germline V gene has CDR1 GTSNPN and CDR2 SVGIG (reference sequence). Trimming cost V 0 bases and J 10 bases, with 7 bases left between them. The CDR3 is 11 amino acids. Specimen: CD4+ or CD8+ T cells sorted from blood, collected in a trial of the OX40 agonist ivuxolimab. The sequence was obtained from an adult with an advanced solid tumor such as melanoma, head and neck, liver or kidney cancer. The chain employs TRBV30 and TRBJ2-1, with D perhaps matching TRBD2 (6 bases). DNA of the CDR3: TGTGCCTGGAGTGTGGGGGGAGAGCAGTTCTTC. It yields the protein CAWSVGGEQFF.